The 23 T cell receptor beta chains reported below all come from one sample, sequenced in a study of T cell responses to AZD1222 COVID-19 vaccine. Assay: immunoSEQ multiplex PCR; the TCRdb copy retains only in-frame clones and omits some. The sample includes roughly 110,000 clones, 65% to 85% seen only once; the top ten take 9.4%. The sample consisted of peripheral blood, taken on day 0 of AZD1222 vaccination. Receptor source: an adult in good health.

This chain links TRBV27 with TRBJ2-3; D is undetermined. V lost 0 bases and J 2 bases, leaving 6 bases between the germline ends. The germline CDR1 and CDR2 sequences are MNHEY and SMNVEV (reference sequence). This CDR3 has 14 residues. CDR3 DNA: TGTGCCAGCAGTTTATCACACATCACAGATACGCAGTATTTT. Amino acids: CASSLSHITDTQYF.

The rearrangement uses TRBV2 and TRBJ1-6; 7 bases line up with TRBD1. V lost 3 bases, J lost 13 bases, and 9 bases stayed unmatched. The germline gives CDR1 SNHLY, CDR2 FYNNEI. CDR3 length equals 14 residues. CDR3 DNA sequence: TGTGCCAGCAGTGATAACAGGGGCGCTTCGCCCCTCCACTTT. As protein: CASSDNRGASPLHF.

This clone is a singleton in its sample. In nucleotides, the CDR3 is TGCGCCAGCAGCAACCTAGCGGTCTACAATGAGCAGTTCTTC. Amino acids: CASSNLAVYNEQFF. V usage is TRBV10-1 and J usage is TRBJ2-1, with 7 bases matching TRBD2. With V trimmed by 6 bases and J by 3 bases, 5 bases remained unmatched. The germline gives CDR1 WNHNN, CDR2 SYGVQD (reference sequence). There are 14 residues in the CDR3.

The gene calls are TRBV19 and TRBJ2-3, with D perhaps assigned TRBD1 or TRBD2 (5 bases each). In germline, CDR1 is LNHDA, CDR2 SQIVND (reference sequence). Trimming shortened V by 5 bases and J by 4 bases, and 16 bases separated the two germline ends. This CDR3 region has 15 residues. For the CDR3, the DNA is TGTGCCAGTAGTCGGGGCCAAGTAGTGGCAGATACGCAGTATTTT. This encodes CASSRGQVVADTQYF.

V gene TRBV28 combines with J gene TRBJ1-1, with a tentative D call TRBD1 (5 bases). The CDR3 runs 13 residues. V shed 6 bases and J shed 3 bases, with 11 bases lying between them. Germline V lookup: CDR1 MDHEN, CDR2 SYDVKM. Here the CDR3 reads CASRLSGHTEAFF. In nucleotides, the CDR3 is TGTGCCAGCAGACTCTCGGGGCACACTGAAGCTTTCTTT.

The rearrangement uses TRBV15 and TRBJ1-1; possible D gene TRBD1, 6 bases. The CDR3 has 14 amino acids. The V and J ends lost 0 bases and 6 bases respectively, with 11 bases between them. Germline assignment: CDR1 LNHNV and CDR2 YYDKDF (reference sequence). This CDR3 is CATSREWWGPEAFF. As DNA, the CDR3 is TGTGCCACCAGCAGAGAGTGGTGGGGGCCTGAAGCTTTCTTT.

This chain joins TRBV19 and TRBJ1-5; D gene ambiguous. Germline CDR1 is LNHDA and CDR2 is SQIVND (reference sequence). Trimming removed 3 bases from V and 0 bases from J, with 6 bases in between. CDR3 length: 14 amino acids. CDR3 nucleotide sequence: TGTGCCAGTAGTATGTCGAATAGCAATCAGCCCCAGCATTTT. Protein sequence: CASSMSNSNQPQHF.

The V and J genes are TRBV21-1 and TRBJ2-2; the table gives TRBD1 as D, unverified against the DNA. TRBV21-1 counts as a pseudogene. The CDR3 runs 15 residues. In DNA form, the CDR3 reads TGTGCCAGCACCCCAGGGACAGAGAACACCGGGGAGCTGTTTTTT. Protein sequence: CASTPGTENTGELFF.

The DNA for the CDR3 is TGTGCCAGCGGGGCACAAACAAACACTGAAGCTTTCTTT. Protein product: CASGAQTNTEAFF. The chain joins TRBV2 to TRBJ1-1; the D gene is possibly TRBD1 (5 bases). Germline CDR1 is SNHLY and CDR2 is FYNNEI. Trimming left V 8 bases short and J 2 bases short, with 12 bases between. This CDR3 has 13 residues.

This chain joins TRBV4-2 and TRBJ1-5; 7 bases align to TRBD1. The CDR3 covers 17 residues. CDR1 and CDR2 from the germline V gene are LGHNA and YNFKEQ. Losses at the gene ends were 3 bases for V and 2 bases for J; bases not matched to a gene: 10. The CDR3 DNA is TGTGCCAGCAGCCAGGAAACACAGGGGAAGCGCAATCAGCCCCAGCATTTT. The encoded protein is CASSQETQGKRNQPQHF.

The chain is built from TRBV2 and TRBJ1-4; D ambiguous. V shed 2 bases and J shed 7 bases, with 5 bases lying between them. The CDR3 is 12 residues long. Germline values: CDR1 SNHLY, CDR2 FYNNEI. The CDR3 nucleotides are TGTGCCAGCAGTGAATCGGCTGAAAAACTGTTTTTT. It yields the protein CASSESAEKLFF.

J is TRBJ2-3 and V is TRBV5-1; perhaps TRBD2 as D (6 bases). The CDR3 is 14 amino acids. Trimming took 2 bases from V and 2 from J, leaving 9 bases between them. Germline assignment: CDR1 SGHRS and CDR2 YFSETQ. The CDR3 DNA reads TGCGCCAGCAGCTTCAGCGGGTCCACAGATACGCAGTATTTT. Translation gives CASSFSGSTDTQYF.

The V call is TRBV19, the J call TRBJ2-5; D is perhaps TRBD1 (5 bases). Germline assignment: CDR1 LNHDA and CDR2 SQIVND (reference sequence). This CDR3 comprises 14 residues. V was clipped by 4 bases and J by 5 bases, with 14 bases between them. CDR3 coding DNA: TGTGCCAGTAGTAATAGCCAGGCAGGGGAGACCCAGTACTTC. Residues: CASSNSQAGETQYF.

The J gene is TRBJ2-2, the V gene TRBV28, with TRBD1 identical over 9 bases. Germline CDR1 MDHEN, CDR2 SYDVKM. The CDR3 length is 15 residues. Germline trimming cut 5 bases from V and 8 bases from J; bases unmatched to any gene: 9. This CDR3 reads CASSEETGGKGELFF. The CDR3 nucleotides read TGTGCCAGCAGTGAAGAGACAGGGGGAAAGGGGGAGCTGTTTTTT.

This clone was observed a single time. The CDR3 here is CASSYRSGNREAFF. The CDR3 DNA follows: TGTGCCAGCAGTTATCGCTCAGGGAACAGAGAAGCTTTCTTT. V is TRBV6-6 and J is TRBJ1-1, with a tentative D call TRBD1 (5 bases). Trimming took 3 bases from V and 8 from J, leaving 16 bases between them. Germline values: CDR1 MNHNY, CDR2 SVGAGI (reference sequence). This CDR3 is 14 amino acids long.

This clone was counted a single time. V usage is TRBV7-2 and J usage is TRBJ2-1; D gene uncertain. The CDR3 is 15 residues long. In germline, CDR1 is SGHTA, CDR2 FQGNSA. V gave up 1 base and J gave up 1 base, with 8 bases separating them. The CDR3 nucleotides read TGTGCCAGCAGCTTAGGCGGTGCTTCCTACAATGAGCAGTTCTTC. Protein sequence: CASSLGGASYNEQFF.

The chain is built from TRBV7-2 and TRBJ1-6, with a weak D call TRBD1 (5 bases). CDR3 size: 13 residues. The V gene's germline CDR1 is SGHTA and CDR2 FQGNSA. Deletions cut 8 bases from V and 7 bases from J, with 12 bases between. Here the CDR3 DNA reads TGTGCCAGCCTACAGGAGTCCAATTCACCCCTCCACTTT. Translated, it gives CASLQESNSPLHF.

The chain has TRBV7-3 and TRBJ1-2; 12 bases match TRBD1. The V gene's germline CDR1 is SGHTA and CDR2 FQGTGA. V was clipped by 5 bases and J by 8 bases; unmatched bases: 6. CDR3 length equals 14 residues. CDR3 coding DNA: TGTGCCAGCAGCGCGGGACAGGGGGCGTGGGGCTACACCTTC. Translation: CASSAGQGAWGYTF.

This chain links TRBV5-4 with TRBJ1-4; D is perhaps TRBD1 (5 bases). Trimming shortened V by 5 bases and J by 5 bases, and 16 bases separated the two germline ends. Germline assignment: CDR1 SGHNT and CDR2 YYREEE (reference sequence). CDR3 length: 15 amino acids. CDR3 residues: CASSSPPGTNEKLFF. The CDR3 coding sequence is TGTGCCAGCAGTTCGCCGCCAGGGACGAATGAAAAACTGTTTTTT.

The chain recombines TRBV29-1 with TRBJ2-5; 10 positions agree with TRBD2. Germline CDR1 is SQVTM and CDR2 is ANQGSEA. This CDR3 has 15 amino acids. V shed 3 bases and J 5 bases; nucleotides not matched to a gene: 9. DNA of the CDR3: TGCAGCGTTGAGAGGGGTAGCGGGGGGTTGGAGACCCAGTACTTC. Translating it yields CSVERGSGGLETQYF.

The chain uses TRBV29-1 and TRBJ1-2, with TRBD1 identical over 9 bases. The CDR3 is made up of 13 amino acids. Germline-derived CDR1 and CDR2 are SQVTM and ANQGSEA. V shed 4 bases and J 0 bases; nucleotides not matched to a gene: 0. The CDR3 loop is CSVGQGANYGYTF. The CDR3 bases are TGCAGCGTTGGACAGGGGGCTAACTATGGCTACACCTTC.

The chain recombines TRBV6-6 with TRBJ1-6, with D possibly being TRBD1 (5 bases). CDR1 and CDR2 (germline): MNHNY, SVGAGI (reference sequence). Trimming cost V 0 bases and J 10 bases, with 13 bases left between them. This CDR3 region has 15 residues. The CDR3 loop reads CASSYSSRVGSPLHF. In DNA form, the CDR3 reads TGTGCCAGCAGTTACTCGTCCAGGGTAGGATCACCCCTCCACTTT.

The V and J genes are TRBV5-1 and TRBJ2-7; 7 bases agree with TRBD1. This CDR3 contains 15 residues. V was clipped by 4 bases and J by 2 bases; unmatched bases: 9. Germline CDR1 reads SGHRS; CDR2 reads YFSETQ. The CDR3 bases are TGCGCCAGCAGCCTACGCCCCGGGACAGCCTACGAGCAGTACTTC. Its protein is CASSLRPGTAYEQYF.